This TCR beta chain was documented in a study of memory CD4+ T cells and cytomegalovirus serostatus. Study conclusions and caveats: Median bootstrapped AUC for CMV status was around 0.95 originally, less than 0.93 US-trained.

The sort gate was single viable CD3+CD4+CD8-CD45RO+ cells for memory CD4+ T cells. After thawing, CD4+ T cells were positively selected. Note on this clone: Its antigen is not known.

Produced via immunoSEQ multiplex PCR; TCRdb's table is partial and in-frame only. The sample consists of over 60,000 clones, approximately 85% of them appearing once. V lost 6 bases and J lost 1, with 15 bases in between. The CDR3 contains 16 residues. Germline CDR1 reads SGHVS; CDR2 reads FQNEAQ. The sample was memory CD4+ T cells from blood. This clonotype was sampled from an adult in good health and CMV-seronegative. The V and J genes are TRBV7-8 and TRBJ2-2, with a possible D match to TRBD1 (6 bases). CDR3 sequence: CASREQGTGNTGELFF. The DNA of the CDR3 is TGTGCCAGCAGGGAACAGGGAACGGGGAACACCGGGGAGCTGTTTTTT.